This TCR beta chain was found in a study of T-cell reconstitution after alpha-beta-depleted transplantation in children. Preparation of the TCRbeta library involved a method that used unique molecular identifiers. TCRdb reprocessed the PCR reads via MiXCR and lists one record per CDR3 protein. This sample has about 610,000 distinct CDR3 sequences, with 10% to 13% found just once. This CDR3 contains 17 residues. The V end was cut by 0 bases, the J end by 0 bases, with 12 bases between. Germline CDR1 and CDR2: SGHTA and FQGNSA. This clonotype turned up a few times. The receptor was derived from a human donor who donated a stem cell graft to a child with acute myeloid leukemia. This specimen was PBMCs from the stem cell graft donor, taken from the stem cell graft. The chain carries TRBV7-2 and TRBJ2-1, with D perhaps given as TRBD1 or TRBD2 (6 bases each). CDR3 protein: CASSLARGVGSYNEQFF. The CDR3 DNA reads TGTGCCAGCAGCTTAGCAAGGGGGGTTGGCTCCTACAATGAGCAGTTCTTC.